Sequencing of this T cell receptor beta chain was carried out in a study of PD-1 blockade in classical Hodgkin lymphoma. The time point was: cycle 4 day 1 (C4D1), after five to seven weeks of nivolumab. All the patients suffered relapse after autologous stem cell transplantation, and brentuximab vedotin exposure differed. Findings of the study overall: In CD4+ cells, TCR diversity went up significantly by C4D1, but in CD8+ cells it did not.

Some clones are missing from TCRdb's copy, which holds only in-frame ones; the method was immunoSEQ multiplex PCR. The sample has 27,000 or so clones, over 60% seen once. The V and J ends lost 1 base and 10 bases respectively, with 11 bases between them. The germline V gene encodes CDR1 SEHNR and CDR2 FQNEAQ (reference sequence). The length of the CDR3 is 14 residues. This clone showed up just once. Its target is unknown. The sample here was peripheral blood mononuclear cells (PBMCs), taken before the fourth cycle of nivolumab. This rearrangement joins TRBV7-9 to TRBJ1-6; D remains unclear. The origin of this receptor is a human donor with classical Hodgkin lymphoma. In nucleotides, the CDR3 is TGTGCCAGCAGCTTAGGAACGGAAGGGTCACCCCTCCACTTT. This encodes CASSLGTEGSPLHF.